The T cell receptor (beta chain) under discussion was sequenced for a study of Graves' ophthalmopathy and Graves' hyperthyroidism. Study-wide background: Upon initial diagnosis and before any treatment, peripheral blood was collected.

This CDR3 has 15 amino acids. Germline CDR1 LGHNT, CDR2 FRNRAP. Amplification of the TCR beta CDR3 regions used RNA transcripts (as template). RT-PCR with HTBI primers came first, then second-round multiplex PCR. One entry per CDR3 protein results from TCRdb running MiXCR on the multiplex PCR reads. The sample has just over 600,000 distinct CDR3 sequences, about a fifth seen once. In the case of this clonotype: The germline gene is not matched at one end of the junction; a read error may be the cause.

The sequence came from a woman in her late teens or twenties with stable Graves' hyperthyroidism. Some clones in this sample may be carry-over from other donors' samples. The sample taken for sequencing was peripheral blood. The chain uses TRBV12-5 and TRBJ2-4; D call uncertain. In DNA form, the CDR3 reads TGTGCTAGTGGCCCCTCAGGTACAGCCAAAAACATTAAGTACTTC. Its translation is CASGPSGTAKNIKYF.